This TCR beta chain is drawn from a study of tumor and adjacent non-tumor tissue in lung cancer listed by TCRdb under 2018. Describing the broader study: Patients with adenocarcinoma (about twelve), squamous cell carcinoma (2) and small cell lung cancer (1) were included in the cohort. Ages among the approximately 15 patients ranged from about 31 to 76 years, there were 10 men and 5 women, and disease was at TNM stage I to III. In total, sequencing yielded 125,075,908 productive TCRbeta reads, which works out to an average of about 4.2 million reads per sample. The study compared bulk TCRbeta repertoires between lung tumor tissue and matched distant non-tumor lung tissue from about 14 lung cancer patients. For each patient, one tumor sample and one normal lung sample were taken, giving approximately 29 paired specimens that underwent TCRbeta CDR3 sequencing. Study-wide conclusions, independent of this receptor: A significantly larger cumulative share of the repertoire was made up by the top 100 clones in normal lung than in tumor tissue. Significantly higher TCR diversity (inverse Simpson) was observed in tumor tissue than in normal lung tissue (roughly 470 vs 170, P = 0.0075, Mann-Whitney U test). Because peripheral blood was not sequenced, the blood TCRbeta repertoires of the lung cancer patients in the study went unexamined. The methods do not name the sequencing platform or mention unique molecular identifiers. TCR diversity was significantly higher in younger patients, and greater tumor TCR diversity was associated with shorter overall survival and shorter disease-free survival. Only 15 or so patients were included in the cohort, and the need for larger samples and more detailed clinical data was noted by the authors.

This clonotype was counted many times. The antigen it binds to is not known. No base quality values were provided; no much bigger clone lies one nucleotide off. RNA was extracted from bulk unsorted tissue and checked for quality with a NanoDrop ND-1000 and an Agilent 2100. The donors were newly diagnosed lung cancer patients admitted for thoracic surgery in China from August to November 2014 who had not received prior chemotherapy. Patients who had received previous radiotherapy or chemotherapy, or who had another concurrent cancer, were excluded from the study. Pieces of surgical tissue measuring about 1-2.1 cm3 were kept in RNAlater solution and stored at -80 degrees C until use. The library was produced with multiplex PCR. Sequenced using an Illumina HiSeq 2500. TCRbeta libraries were constructed through three rounds of nested PCR with primers (Table S4) according to protocols modified from ARM-PCR. PCR products of 200-500 bp were gel-excised and purified with the QIAquick gel extraction kit before sequencing. The paper's processing steps were these. Trimmomatic was used to clean the reads, FLASH was used to merge the reads into complete CDR3 sequences, and MiTCR was used to assign the reads to V(D)J germline segments. VDJtools was used to compute clonal diversity as the inverse Simpson's index. In-frame sequences lacking a premature stop codon were counted as productive reads. TCRdb ran its own pipeline on the public reads, namely fastp trimming at Q25 and MiXCR clone calling, and kept in-frame beta chains. For every CDR3 protein sequence, its rows merge into one entry that carries the most common genes and DNA. The V and J calls were determined by TCRdb, not by the authors. In this sample the table shows over 110,000 distinct CDR3 sequences, around 60% of which occur a single time. 18% of the sample is taken by the ten largest.

The source of this sequence is a man aged 60 to 75 with small cell lung cancer. The source material was lung tumor tissue.

The CDR3 is CASSLEGKLGSHEQFF. The bases are TGTGCCAGCAGCTTAGAAGGCAAGCTTGGGTCGCATGAGCAGTTCTTC. The rearranged chain carries TRBV11-1 and TRBJ2-1; the D gene is unclear. From its cysteine to its phenylalanine, the CDR3 spans 16 amino acids. CDR3 DNA is the only sequence kept; it has 48 bases, read in frame from the first base. V was cut back by 1 base and J by 8 bases, leaving a gap of 18 bases between them. From the germline V gene (reference sequence), CDR1 is SGHAT and CDR2 is FQDESV.